These 6 T cell receptor beta chains came from one sample sequenced in a study of a mutant IDH1 vaccine in newly diagnosed glioma. The time point was: week 35, safety follow-up. Doses comprised 300 ug of mutant IDH1 20-mer peptide each, plus topical imiquimod. The protocol was immunoSEQ multiplex PCR, while the TCRdb copy is restricted to in-frame clones and leaves out a portion. The top ten clones hold more than 2% of a sample with about 50,000 clones, approximately 92% of them seen once. Their antigens are not known. The source material was PBMCs, sampled from a glioma patient whose treatment included an IDH1 peptide vaccine. All receptors come from a man aged 45-65 years with glioma.

V usage is TRBV6-1 and J usage is TRBJ1-2; D might be TRBD1 (5 bases). The germline V gene has CDR1 MNHNS and CDR2 SASEGT. V lost 0 bases, J lost 3 bases, and 14 bases lay in between. The CDR3 extends over 16 amino acids. The CDR3 DNA is TGTGCCAGCAGTGAAGCGCAGCCGGGACGCGACTATGGCTACACCTTC. Amino acid sequence: CASSEAQPGRDYGYTF.

The J gene is TRBJ1-3, the V gene TRBV30; D is perhaps TRBD1 (5 bases). Germline assignment: CDR1 GTSNPN and CDR2 SVGIG (reference sequence). The CDR3 contains 13 residues. Trimming cost V 2 bases and J 2 bases, with 7 bases left between them. As DNA, the CDR3 is TGTGCCTGGAGTAGAGGGGCTGGAAACACCATATATTTT. It is translated as CAWSRGAGNTIYF. Full variable domain (outside the CDR3, taken from reference TRBV30 and TRBJ1-3): SQTIHQWPATLVQPVGSPLSLECTVEGTSNPNLYWYRQAAGRGLQLLFYSVGIGQISSEVPQNLSASRPQDRQFILSSKKLLLSDSGFYLCAWSRGAGNTIYFGEGSWLTVV.

This rearrangement joins TRBV7-9 to TRBJ2-3; 9 nucleotides align to TRBD2. The germline V gene encodes CDR1 SEHNR and CDR2 FQNEAQ (reference sequence). CDR3 length: 16 residues. The junction had 7 bases not matched to a gene; V was cut back by 5 bases and J by 1 base. The CDR3 here is CASSPIAGEGTDTQYF. Here the CDR3 DNA reads TGTGCCAGCAGCCCCATAGCGGGAGAGGGCACAGATACGCAGTATTTT.

V gene TRBV18 combines with J gene TRBJ2-1; the match to TRBD2 covers 15 bases. CDR3 length equals 17 residues. The V gene's germline CDR1 is KGHSH and CDR2 LQKENI. J lost 7 bases, V lost 0 bases, and 4 bases had no gene match. DNA for the CDR3: TGTGCCAGCTCACCACCGGGACTAGCGGGAGGTGATAATGAGCAGTTCTTC. Its protein is CASSPPGLAGGDNEQFF.

Only a few counts were recorded for this clone. The chain joins TRBV7-2 to TRBJ1-3, with 8 bases matching TRBD1. The germline V gene encodes CDR1 SGHTA and CDR2 FQGNSA. The CDR3 extends over 19 amino acids. Trimming removed 4 bases from V and 0 bases from J; junction bases left unmatched: 14. CDR3 residues: CASSYRTGRLKPSGNTIYF. CDR3 nucleotides: TGTGCCAGCAGCTATAGGACAGGGCGGCTAAAACCCTCTGGAAACACCATATATTTT.

V gene TRBV4-3 combines with J gene TRBJ2-1; tentatively, D is TRBD2 (6 bases). V was cut by 1 base and J by 9 bases, with 16 bases left in between. This CDR3 comprises 15 residues. CDR1 is LGHNA and CDR2 is YSLEER in the germline V gene. CDR3 in amino acids: CASSQVRGTLVEQFF. CDR3 DNA sequence: TGCGCCAGCAGCCAAGTACGCGGGACCCTCGTTGAGCAGTTCTTC.